The TCR beta chain under discussion was sequenced for a study of shared clonotypes between healthy human individuals. Germline assignment: CDR1 LNHDA and CDR2 SQIVND (reference sequence). This CDR3 comprises 14 residues. V lost 7 bases, J lost 0 bases, and 12 bases lay in between. Only in-frame clones appear in the TCRdb table, and some are missing; sequencing was by immunoSEQ multiplex PCR. Among about a million clones listed, about 80% were seen once. Material: memory CD4+ T cells sorted from blood. Subset meaning: CD45RA-negative fraction. This rearrangement joins TRBV19 to TRBJ1-1; perhaps TRBD1 as D (6 bases). This sequence was found in a man in his late teens or twenties in good health. CDR3 DNA sequence: TGTGCCAGTACATGGGGGCGGTTGAACACTGAAGCTTTCTTT. Its translation: CASTWGRLNTEAFF.